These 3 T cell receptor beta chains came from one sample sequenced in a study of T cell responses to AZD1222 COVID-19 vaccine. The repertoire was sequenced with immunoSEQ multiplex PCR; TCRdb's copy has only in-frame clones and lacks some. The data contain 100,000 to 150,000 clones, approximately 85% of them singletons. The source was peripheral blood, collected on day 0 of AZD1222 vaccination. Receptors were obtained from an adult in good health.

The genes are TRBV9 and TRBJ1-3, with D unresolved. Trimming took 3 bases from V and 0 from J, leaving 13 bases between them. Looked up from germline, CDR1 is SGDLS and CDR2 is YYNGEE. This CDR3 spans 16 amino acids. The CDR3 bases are TGTGCCAGCAGCGCTTCAAGTGCTCTCTCTGGAAACACCATATATTTT. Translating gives CASSASSALSGNTIYF.

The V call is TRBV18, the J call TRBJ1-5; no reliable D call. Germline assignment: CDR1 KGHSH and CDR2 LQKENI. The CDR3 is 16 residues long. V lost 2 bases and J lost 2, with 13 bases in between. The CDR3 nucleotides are TGTGCCAGCTCACCAGGTGGTAGGTATGGCAATCAGCCCCAGCATTTT. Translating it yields CASSPGGRYGNQPQHF.

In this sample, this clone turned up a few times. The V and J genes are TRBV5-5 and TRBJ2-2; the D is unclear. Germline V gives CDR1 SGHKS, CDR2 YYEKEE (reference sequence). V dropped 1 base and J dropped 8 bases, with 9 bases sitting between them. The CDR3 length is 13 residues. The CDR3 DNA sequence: TGTGCCAGCAGCTTGAGTCGCCAAGGGGAGCTGTTTTTT. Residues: CASSLSRQGELFF. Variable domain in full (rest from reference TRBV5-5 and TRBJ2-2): DAGVTQSPTHLIKTRGQQVTLRCSPISGHKSVSWYQQVLGQGPQFIFQYYEKEERGRGNFPDRFSARQFPNYSSELNVNALLLGDSALYLCASSLSRQGELFFGEGSRLTVL.